These T cell receptor beta chains were read from a single sample in a study of T cell responses to AZD1222 COVID-19 vaccine. TCRdb's copy holds only in-frame clones and misses some; the assay was immunoSEQ multiplex PCR. This table holds roughly 130,000 clones, roughly 87% found once. The material sequenced was peripheral blood, taken on day 0 of AZD1222 vaccination. These receptors were collected from an adult in good health. CDR3s include the opening cysteine and the closing phenylalanine or tryptophan. The D gene is left open where the match is weak. The listing skips clone size in some rows; elsewhere it reads once, few, many or a size class.

v_gene: TRBV6-2/TRBV6-3
j_gene: TRBJ1-6
d_gene: .
abundance: .
CDR3nt: TGTGCCAGCAGCCGGGGTAATTCACCCCTCCACTTT
CDR3aa: CASSRGNSPLHF

v_gene: TRBV28
j_gene: TRBJ1-4
d_gene: TRBD1
abundance: .
CDR3nt: TGTGCCAGCAGTTTATGGGACAGGGGGGGAACAAATGAAAAACTGTTTTTT
CDR3aa: CASSLWDRGGTNEKLFF

v_gene: TRBV7-2
j_gene: TRBJ2-5
d_gene: TRBD2
abundance: .
CDR3nt: TGTGCCAGCAGCTTAGTCGGCGGGGGAAGAGAGACCCAGTACTTC
CDR3aa: CASSLVGGGRETQYF

v_gene: TRBV6-2/TRBV6-3
j_gene: TRBJ2-3
d_gene: .
abundance: .
CDR3nt: TGTGCCAGCAGTTCACACCAGACGCAGTATTTT
CDR3aa: CASSSHQTQYF

v_gene: TRBV27
j_gene: TRBJ2-3
d_gene: .
abundance: .
CDR3nt: TGTGCCAGCAAGGTTCAGGGGCTGCTCGTGGATACGCAGTATTTT
CDR3aa: CASKVQGLLVDTQYF

v_gene: TRBV7-8
j_gene: TRBJ2-5
d_gene: .
abundance: .
CDR3nt: TGTGCCAGCAGCGCGCCTTCCTTGAGGGGGACGGAGACCCAGTACTTC
CDR3aa: CASSAPSLRGTETQYF

v_gene: TRBV28
j_gene: TRBJ1-5
d_gene: TRBD1
abundance: .
CDR3nt: TGTGCCAGCAAAAGGACAGGGGGATATAGCAATCAGCCCCAGCATTTT
CDR3aa: CASKRTGGYSNQPQHF

v_gene: TRBV9
j_gene: TRBJ1-2
d_gene: .
abundance: once
CDR3nt: TGTGCCAGCAGCGTATACGGGGGTGGCTACACCTTC
CDR3aa: CASSVYGGGYTF

v_gene: TRBV30
j_gene: TRBJ1-1
d_gene: .
abundance: .
CDR3nt: TGTGCCTGTCTCCCCGGGGGCAGGGGCACTGAAGCTTTCTTT
CDR3aa: CACLPGGRGTEAFF

v_gene: TRBV29-1
j_gene: TRBJ1-3
d_gene: .
abundance: .
CDR3nt: TGCAGCGCCATGGGCGGGTTTGGGAACACCATATATTTT
CDR3aa: CSAMGGFGNTIYF

v_gene: TRBV7-9
j_gene: TRBJ1-3
d_gene: .
abundance: .
CDR3nt: TGTGCCAGCAGCTTAGCGGACGTACACTCTGGAAACACCATATATTTT
CDR3aa: CASSLADVHSGNTIYF

v_gene: TRBV21-1
j_gene: TRBJ2-3
d_gene: .
abundance: .
CDR3nt: TGTGCCAGCAGCAGGAGTCATTTCGCAGGGACAGGGAACACAGATACGCAGTATTTT
CDR3aa: CASSRSHFAGTGNTDTQYF